The 30 T cell receptor beta chains below were found in one sample sequenced in a study of OX40 agonist ivuxolimab in advanced cancers. Clones were sequenced by immunoSEQ multiplex PCR, and TCRdb holds only the in-frame ones, with some missing. This table has tens of thousands of clones, approximately 87% appearing once. Specimen: CD4+ or CD8+ T cells sorted from blood, collected in a trial of the OX40 agonist ivuxolimab. The receptors stem from an adult with an advanced solid tumor such as melanoma, head and neck, liver or kidney cancer.

The chain recombines TRBV18 with TRBJ1-1; D might be TRBD1 (5 bases). Looked up from germline, CDR1 is KGHSH and CDR2 is LQKENI. This CDR3 region has 13 residues. The ends were cut back, 0 bases at V and 4 bases at J, with 6 bases in the middle. CDR3 amino acids: CASSPPRGTEAFF. The CDR3 bases are TGTGCCAGCTCACCACCGAGGGGCACTGAAGCTTTCTTT.

The rearrangement joins TRBV7-9 to TRBJ1-3; tentative D call: TRBD1 (6 bases). The V gene lost 2 bases and the J gene lost 2 bases, with 13 bases spanning the gap. Germline V gene data show CDR1 as SEHNR and CDR2 as FQNEAQ (reference sequence). CDR3 size: 16 residues. The CDR3 nucleotides are TGTGCCAGCAGCTTAAAATTTTCAGGGGCTGGAAACACCATATATTTT. Protein sequence: CASSLKFSGAGNTIYF.

V and J are TRBV28 and TRBJ2-7, with D hard to call. Germline assignment: CDR1 MDHEN and CDR2 SYDVKM. This CDR3 contains 15 residues. V lost 7 bases and J 4 bases, leaving 20 bases between the germline ends. The chain's CDR3 is CASTRSSGLSYEQYF. CDR3 sequence (DNA): TGTGCCAGCACAAGGTCTTCGGGCCTCTCTTACGAGCAGTACTTC.

The J gene is TRBJ2-1, the V gene TRBV7-3; 9 nucleotides match TRBD1. V shed 2 bases and J 5 bases; nucleotides not matched to a gene: 1. The CDR3 covers 14 residues. Germline-derived CDR1 and CDR2 are SGHTA and FQGTGA. CDR3 amino acids: CASSLDRGDNEQFF. The CDR3 DNA follows: TGTGCCAGCAGCTTAGACAGGGGGGACAATGAGCAGTTCTTC. Drawing the rest from reference TRBV7-3 and TRBJ2-1, the complete variable domain is GAGVSQTPSNKVTEKGKYVELRCDPISGHTALYWYRQSLGQGPEFLIYFQGTGAADDSGLPNDRFFAVRPEGSVSTLKIQRTERGDSAVYLCASSLDRGDNEQFFGPGTRLTVL.

The chain links TRBV29-1 to TRBJ2-5; the D gene is possibly TRBD1 (5 bases). Germline values: CDR1 SQVTM, CDR2 ANQGSEA. The V end lost 1 base, the J end lost 1 base, and 13 bases lay between the germline ends. There are 15 residues in the CDR3. Here the CDR3 DNA reads TGCAGCGTTGAAGTTAGGGGATTCGGCCAAGAGACCCAGTACTTC. Its translation: CSVEVRGFGQETQYF. The full variable domain, with the rest looked up from reference TRBV29-1 and TRBJ2-5, is SAVISQKPSRDICQRGTSLTIQCQVDSQVTMMFWYRQQPGQSLTLIATANQGSEATYESGFVIDKFPISRPNLTFSTLTVSNMSPEDSSIYLCSVEVRGFGQETQYFGPGTRLLVL.

The V and J genes are TRBV10-3 and TRBJ1-1, with TRBD1 matching over 7 bases. This CDR3 is built from 13 residues. Looked up from germline, CDR1 is ENHRY and CDR2 is SYGVKD. With 2 bases clipped from V and 7 bases from J, the junction kept 4 bases outside the gene matches. The CDR3 loop is CAISETGAGEAFF. The CDR3 DNA follows: TGTGCCATCAGTGAGACAGGGGCCGGTGAAGCTTTCTTT.

The chain couples TRBV7-3 to TRBJ2-1, with 7 bases aligning to TRBD2. The junction had 5 bases not matched to a gene; V was cut back by 2 bases and J by 4 bases. Germline CDR1 SGHTA, CDR2 FQGTGA. The length of the CDR3 is 15 residues. This CDR3 reads CASSLVGGQYNEQFF. CDR3 DNA sequence: TGTGCCAGCAGCTTAGTGGGAGGGCAATACAATGAGCAGTTCTTC.

The gene calls are TRBV4-1 and TRBJ2-2; 7 nucleotides align to TRBD2. The CDR3 is 18 amino acids. Trimming cost V 0 bases and J 5 bases; bases outside gene matches: 12. Germline V gene lookup returns CDR1 MGHRA and CDR2 YSYEKL. The CDR3 sequence is CASSQDRRGGRGTGELFF. CDR3 nucleotide sequence: TGCGCCAGCAGCCAAGATAGGAGAGGCGGGAGAGGAACCGGGGAGCTGTTTTTT.

This clone was seen a handful of times. This rearrangement joins TRBV4-1 to TRBJ1-5, with D unresolved. Germline CDR1 MGHRA, CDR2 YSYEKL. This CDR3 contains 16 residues. Trimming cost V 4 bases and J 6 bases, with 19 bases left between them. DNA of the CDR3: TGCGCCAGCAGCCTAGGCTGGACGGCCGATAGTCAGCCCCAGCATTTT. As protein: CASSLGWTADSQPQHF.

The V gene is TRBV5-4, the J gene TRBJ2-4; D is perhaps TRBD2 (6 bases). From germline, CDR1 is SGHNT and CDR2 YYREEE (reference sequence). The length of the CDR3 is 18 residues. The V gene lost 0 bases and the J gene lost 1 base, with 17 bases spanning the gap. The chain's CDR3 is CASSLGTSGGAAKNIQYF. The CDR3 nucleotides read TGTGCCAGCAGCTTGGGTACCAGCGGCGGGGCCGCCAAAAACATTCAGTACTTC. The entire variable domain, with the rest obtained from reference TRBV5-4 and TRBJ2-4, is as follows: ETGVTQSPTHLIKTRGQQVTLRCSSQSGHNTVSWYQQALGQGPQFIFQYYREEENGRGNFPPRFSGLQFPNYSSELNVNALELDDSALYLCASSLGTSGGAAKNIQYFGAGTRLSVL.

The V call is TRBV6-5, the J call TRBJ2-7; TRBD1 aligns across 8 bases. CDR3 size: 14 residues. Germline-derived CDR1 and CDR2 are MNHEY and SVGAGI. The J segment lost 2 bases and the V segment lost 4 bases, leaving 4 bases of the junction unmatched. The CDR3 sequence: CASSSRTGTYEQYF. The CDR3 DNA sequence: TGTGCCAGCAGTTCCCGGACAGGGACCTACGAGCAGTACTTC.

The chain links TRBV5-1 to TRBJ1-1; 8 bases map to TRBD1. After removal of 3 bases from V and 1 base from J, the junction contained 2 bases not matched to a gene. The CDR3 extends over 14 amino acids. Germline CDR1 and CDR2: SGHRS and YFSETQ. For the CDR3, the DNA is TGCGCCAGCAGCTCGGGACAGGCGAACACTGAAGCTTTCTTT. Its translation: CASSSGQANTEAFF. Variable domain in full (rest from reference TRBV5-1 and TRBJ1-1): KAGVTQTPRYLIKTRGQQVTLSCSPISGHRSVSWYQQTPGQGLQFLFEYFSETQRNKGNFPGRFSGRQFSNSRSEMNVSTLELGDSALYLCASSSGQANTEAFFGQGTRLTVV.

The chain links TRBV2 to TRBJ2-2; D ambiguous. Germline V gives CDR1 SNHLY, CDR2 FYNNEI. With 0 bases removed from V and 4 bases from J, the gap between germline ends came to 12 bases. CDR3 length: 16 amino acids. In DNA form, the CDR3 reads TGTGCCAGCAGTGAAGCAGCCATGGGCTTCACCGGGGAGCTGTTTTTT. Protein sequence: CASSEAAMGFTGELFF.

This chain uses TRBV5-5 with TRBJ2-1; 14 nucleotides agree with TRBD2. This CDR3 has 16 residues. Trimming cost V 4 bases and J 7 bases; bases outside gene matches: 7. Germline CDR1 reads SGHKS; CDR2 reads YYEKEE (reference sequence). CDR3 amino acids: CASSPGTSGRMNEQFF. CDR3 sequence (DNA): TGTGCCAGCAGCCCTGGGACTAGCGGGAGAATGAATGAGCAGTTCTTC.

The rearrangement uses TRBV5-4 and TRBJ1-1, with a weak D call TRBD1 (6 bases). Germline V gene sequence: CDR1 SGHNT, CDR2 YYREEE (reference sequence). This CDR3 region has 18 residues. V lost 3 bases and J lost 1, with 22 bases in between. The CDR3 sequence is CASSSGFVFGGQNTEAFF. The CDR3 coding sequence is TGTGCCAGCAGCTCCGGGTTCGTCTTTGGGGGACAGAACACTGAAGCTTTCTTT.

The chain uses TRBV5-1 and TRBJ2-2; D possibly corresponds to TRBD2 (5 bases). There are 14 residues in the CDR3. The germline V and J ends were trimmed by 7 bases and 7 bases, with 17 bases remaining between them. Germline V gene sequence: CDR1 SGHRS, CDR2 YFSETQ. The chain's CDR3 is CASGGVGKSGELFF. The CDR3 DNA reads as TGCGCCAGCGGTGGAGTCGGGAAGAGCGGGGAGCTGTTTTTT.

This chain links TRBV13 with TRBJ2-2, with 8 bases that match TRBD1. The germline V gene encodes CDR1 PRHDT and CDR2 FYEKMQ (reference sequence). V shed 6 bases, J shed 2 bases, and the junction held 5 bases outside the gene matches. This CDR3 contains 15 residues. This CDR3 reads CASRAGTGNTGELFF. In DNA, the CDR3 is TGTGCCAGCAGAGCCGGGACAGGAAACACCGGGGAGCTGTTTTTT.

The chain employs TRBV19 and TRBJ2-7; D is perhaps TRBD1 (5 bases). Germline V gene lookup returns CDR1 LNHDA and CDR2 SQIVND (reference sequence). With 1 base removed from V and 5 bases from J, the gap between germline ends came to 15 bases. The CDR3 runs 15 residues. The CDR3 loop is CASSIGGSSSNEQYF. For the CDR3, the DNA is TGTGCCAGTAGTATAGGGGGCTCAAGTAGCAACGAGCAGTACTTC.

This clone showed up just once. This chain uses TRBV27 with TRBJ1-4, with D perhaps TRBD1 (5 bases). V lost 3 bases and J lost 8, with 16 bases in between. This CDR3 contains 15 residues. The germline V gene encodes CDR1 MNHEY and CDR2 SMNVEV (reference sequence). Here the CDR3 DNA reads TGTGCCAGCAGTTTTCTCCCGGGGCCGGGGGAAAAACTGTTTTTT. It codes for CASSFLPGPGEKLFF.

This chain joins TRBV5-6 and TRBJ2-7; D is possibly TRBD1 (5 bases). Trimming shortened V by 3 bases and J by 1 base, and 14 bases separated the two germline ends. Germline V gene data show CDR1 as SGHDT and CDR2 as YYEEEE. The CDR3 consists of 15 residues. CDR3 coding DNA: TGTGCCAGCAGCTCCCGCAGGGAACGGTCCTACGAGCAGTACTTC. Protein product: CASSSRRERSYEQYF. The entire variable domain, with the rest obtained from reference TRBV5-6 and TRBJ2-7, is as follows: DAGVTQSPTHLIKTRGQQVTLRCSPKSGHDTVSWYQQALGQGPQFIFQYYEEEERQRGNFPDRFSGHQFPNYSSELNVNALLLGDSALYLCASSSRRERSYEQYFGPGTRLTVT.

The chain employs TRBV4-1 and TRBJ2-3; either TRBD1 or TRBD2 may supply D (6 bases each). Germline values: CDR1 MGHRA, CDR2 YSYEKL. The CDR3 length is 12 residues. Trimming cost V 1 base and J 8 bases, with 7 bases left between them. In DNA form, the CDR3 reads TGCGCCAGCAGCCAAGCGGGGGCTACGCAGTATTTT. This sequence encodes CASSQAGATQYF.

This rearrangement joins TRBV7-8 to TRBJ2-5; possibly TRBD1 for D (6 bases). This CDR3 region has 14 residues. V lost 4 bases and J 2 bases, leaving 11 bases between the germline ends. Germline loops: CDR1 SGHVS, CDR2 FQNEAQ. In DNA form, the CDR3 reads TGTGCCAGCAGCTACACGAGGGGGCAAGAGACCCAGTACTTC. It yields the protein CASSYTRGQETQYF.

In this sample, this clone turned up a few times. The chain recombines TRBV2 with TRBJ1-2; TRBD1 matches at 7 bases. Per the germline V gene, CDR1 is SNHLY and CDR2 is FYNNEI. The CDR3 extends over 15 amino acids. Germline trimming cut 7 bases from V and 4 bases from J; bases unmatched to any gene: 12. In nucleotides, the CDR3 is TGTGCCAGCACTGGGGAGGGGGCCTCCTCCTATGGCTACACCTTC. It yields the protein CASTGEGASSYGYTF.

The V gene is TRBV7-3, the J gene TRBJ2-1; 9 bases are shared with TRBD2. This CDR3 has 18 amino acids. Germline V gene data show CDR1 as SGHTA and CDR2 as FQGTGA. V shed 5 bases, J shed 7 bases, and the junction held 18 bases outside the gene matches. CDR3 nucleotide sequence: TGTGCCAGCAGCCCGGTGGCGGGAGGGCCAGGTTTTTCAAATGAGCAGTTCTTC. This translates into CASSPVAGGPGFSNEQFF.

The chain carries TRBV28 and TRBJ2-7; TRBD1 matches 9 bases. The germline V gene encodes CDR1 MDHEN and CDR2 SYDVKM. Germline trimming cut 6 bases from V and 2 bases from J; bases unmatched to any gene: 8. This CDR3 has 15 amino acids. The CDR3 region has the DNA TGTGCCAGCAGGGCCCGGGACAGGGCAACCTACGAGCAGTACTTC. It is translated as CASRARDRATYEQYF.

This chain uses TRBV5-1 with TRBJ2-5; 13 bases line up with TRBD2. The CDR3 covers 17 residues. V was clipped by 0 bases and J by 2 bases; unmatched bases: 4. Germline V gives CDR1 SGHRS, CDR2 YFSETQ. CDR3 sequence reads: CASSLDGTSGTQETQYF. The CDR3 DNA reads TGCGCCAGCAGCTTGGACGGGACTAGCGGGACACAAGAGACCCAGTACTTC. Variable domain in full (rest from reference TRBV5-1 and TRBJ2-5): KAGVTQTPRYLIKTRGQQVTLSCSPISGHRSVSWYQQTPGQGLQFLFEYFSETQRNKGNFPGRFSGRQFSNSRSEMNVSTLELGDSALYLCASSLDGTSGTQETQYFGPGTRLLVL.

The chain links TRBV7-9 to TRBJ2-2; D is unresolved. This CDR3 is built from 14 residues. V gave up 5 bases and J gave up 0 bases, with 7 bases separating them. Germline CDR1 reads SEHNR; CDR2 reads FQNEAQ (reference sequence). CDR3 in amino acids: CASSPRSNTGELFF. For the CDR3, the DNA is TGTGCCAGCAGCCCCCGGTCGAACACCGGGGAGCTGTTTTTT.

This clone was recorded once. This rearrangement joins TRBV27 to TRBJ1-1; D might be TRBD1 (6 bases). The germline CDR1 and CDR2 sequences are MNHEY and SMNVEV (reference sequence). This CDR3 comprises 14 residues. V was pared by 5 bases and J by 4 bases, with 14 bases between. The CDR3 nucleotides are TGTGCCAGCAGTCCTACAGGGAAGGTCACTGAAGCTTTCTTT. It codes for CASSPTGKVTEAFF.

The J gene is TRBJ1-4, the V gene TRBV5-1, with 9 nucleotides matching TRBD1. The CDR3 loop spans 15 amino acids. Germline V gene sequence: CDR1 SGHRS, CDR2 YFSETQ. The J segment lost 7 bases and the V segment lost 1 base, leaving 5 bases of the junction unmatched. In DNA form, the CDR3 reads TGCGCCAGCAGCTTGCGGGGACAGGGAGGTGAAAAACTGTTTTTT. It encodes CASSLRGQGGEKLFF.

In its sample, this clone was seen once. V is TRBV5-4 and J is TRBJ2-7, with D possibly called TRBD1 or TRBD2 (6 bases each). This CDR3 contains 15 residues. Trimming removed 0 bases at V and 2 bases at J, with 12 bases between. CDR1 is SGHNT, CDR2 YYREEE, per germline (reference sequence). In DNA, the CDR3 is TGTGCCAGCAGCTTGGGGGGGGACAATACCTACGAGCAGTACTTC. It is translated as CASSLGGDNTYEQYF.